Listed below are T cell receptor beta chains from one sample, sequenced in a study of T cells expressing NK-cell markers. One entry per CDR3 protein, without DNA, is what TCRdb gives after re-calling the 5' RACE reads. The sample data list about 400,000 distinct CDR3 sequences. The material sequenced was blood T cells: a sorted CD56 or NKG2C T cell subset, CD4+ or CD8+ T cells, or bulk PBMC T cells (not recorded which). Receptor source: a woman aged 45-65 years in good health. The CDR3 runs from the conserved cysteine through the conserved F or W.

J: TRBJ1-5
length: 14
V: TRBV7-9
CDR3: CASSPGDTHGTQHF

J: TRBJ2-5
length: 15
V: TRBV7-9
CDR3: CASSPLAGRQETQYF

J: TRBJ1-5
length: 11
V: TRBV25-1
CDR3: CASGQYQPQHF

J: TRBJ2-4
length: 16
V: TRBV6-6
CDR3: CASNRRGAANLNIQYF

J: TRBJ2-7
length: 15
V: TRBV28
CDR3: CASSLPLAPFYEQYF

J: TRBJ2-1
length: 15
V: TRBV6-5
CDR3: CASSSDRNPYNEQFF

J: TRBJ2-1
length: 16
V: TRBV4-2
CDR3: CASSQDYGVPYNEQFF

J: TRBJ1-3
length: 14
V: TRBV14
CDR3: CASSPQASGNTIYF

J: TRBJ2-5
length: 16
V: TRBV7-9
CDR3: CASSSPSGRASGTQYF

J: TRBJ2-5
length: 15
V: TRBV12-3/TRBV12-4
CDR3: CASSLAGVGQETQYF

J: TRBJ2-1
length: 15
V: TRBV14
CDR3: CASSQDLGGYNEQFF

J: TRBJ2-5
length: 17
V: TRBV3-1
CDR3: CASSQVFRDAPQETQYF

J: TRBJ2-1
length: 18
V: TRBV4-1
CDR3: CASAPGVTSGFGFNEQFF

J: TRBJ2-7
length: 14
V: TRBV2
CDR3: CASSSGTFSYEQYF

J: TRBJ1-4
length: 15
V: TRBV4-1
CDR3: CASSQLGLDNEKLFF

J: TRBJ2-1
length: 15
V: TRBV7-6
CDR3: CASSPTSGRSGEQFF

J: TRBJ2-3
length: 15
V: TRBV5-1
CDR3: CASSPLDRATDTQYF

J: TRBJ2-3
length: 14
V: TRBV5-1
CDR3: CASSFASGGDTQYF

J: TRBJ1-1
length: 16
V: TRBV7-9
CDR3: CASSSRDRGQGTEAFF

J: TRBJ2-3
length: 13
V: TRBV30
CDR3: CAWSTSLADTQYF

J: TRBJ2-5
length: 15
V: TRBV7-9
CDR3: CASSSPWTEKETQYF

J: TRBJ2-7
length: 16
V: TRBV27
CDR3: CASSFCPRQTSYEQYF

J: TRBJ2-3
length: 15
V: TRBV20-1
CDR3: CSALRTSSNTDTQYF

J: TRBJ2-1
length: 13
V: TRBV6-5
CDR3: CASSPTRNNEQFF

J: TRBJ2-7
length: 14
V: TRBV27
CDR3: CASSFAEGRNEQYF

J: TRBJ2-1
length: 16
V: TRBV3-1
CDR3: CASSQEGLPKNNEQFF

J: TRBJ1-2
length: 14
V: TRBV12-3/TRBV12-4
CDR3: CASSLFSGADGYTF

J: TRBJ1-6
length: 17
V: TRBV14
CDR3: CASSQDTTWGWGSPLHF

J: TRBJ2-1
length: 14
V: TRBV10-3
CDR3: CAIGVSGRYNEQFF